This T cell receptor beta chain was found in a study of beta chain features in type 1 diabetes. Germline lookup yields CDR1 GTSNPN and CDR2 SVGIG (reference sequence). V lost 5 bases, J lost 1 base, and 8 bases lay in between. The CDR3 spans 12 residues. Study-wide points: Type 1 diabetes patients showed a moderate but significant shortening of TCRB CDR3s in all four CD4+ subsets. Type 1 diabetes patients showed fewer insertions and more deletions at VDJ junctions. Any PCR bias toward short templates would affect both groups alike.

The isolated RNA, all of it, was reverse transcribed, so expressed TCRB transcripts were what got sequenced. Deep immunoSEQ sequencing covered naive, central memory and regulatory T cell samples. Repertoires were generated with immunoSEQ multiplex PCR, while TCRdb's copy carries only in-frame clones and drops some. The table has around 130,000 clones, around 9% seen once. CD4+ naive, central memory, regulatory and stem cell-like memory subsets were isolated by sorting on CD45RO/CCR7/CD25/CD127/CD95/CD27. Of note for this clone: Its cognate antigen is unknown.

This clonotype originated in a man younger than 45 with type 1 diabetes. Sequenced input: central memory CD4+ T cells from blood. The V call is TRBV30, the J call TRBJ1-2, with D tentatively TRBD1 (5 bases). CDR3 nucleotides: TGTGCCTGGGCAGGGCTTAACTATGGCTACACCTTC. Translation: CAWAGLNYGYTF.